The next 20 T cell receptor beta chains were all read from a single sample in a study of post-analysis software for immune sequencing data. Unique molecular identifiers had been added to the TCR beta cDNA libraries. TCRdb reprocessed the PCR reads with MiXCR, giving one entry per CDR3 protein. The sample carries 170,000 or so distinct CDR3 sequences, around 30% recorded once. Findings and limits, study-wide: In patients, about five TRBV segments were more frequent than in controls, with TRBV5-6, TRBV5-1 and TRBV20-1 among them.

Which antigens these TCRs recognize remains unknown. Sequencing input: blood. The receptor set was obtained from a girl under 18 with multiple sclerosis.

This clonotype was recorded at least ten times. The chain recombines TRBV5-1 with TRBJ2-1; D perhaps matches TRBD1 (6 bases). The CDR3 runs 15 residues. Looked up from germline, CDR1 is SGHRS and CDR2 is YFSETQ. V lost 1 base and J lost 5, with 13 bases in between. The CDR3 DNA is TGCGCCAGCAGCTTGATTGGACAGACCAACAATGAGCAGTTCTTC. This codes for CASSLIGQTNNEQFF.

This clonotype was observed many times. The genes are TRBV12-3 or TRBV12-4 and TRBJ2-7; D may be TRBD2 (5 bases). V shed 6 bases and J shed 3 bases, with 15 bases lying between them. The CDR3 is 14 residues long. The DNA of the CDR3 is TGTGCCAGCAGGAGTAGCGTCTCAGGCTACGAGCAGTACTTC. Encoded protein: CASRSSVSGYEQYF.

The V call is TRBV5-1, the J call TRBJ2-5, with TRBD2 identical over 8 bases. The germline V gene encodes CDR1 SGHRS and CDR2 YFSETQ. The V gene end was trimmed by 3 bases and the J gene end by 2 bases; junction bases not matched to a gene: 15. The CDR3 is 18 residues long. The CDR3 sequence: CASSSLWSAGGLQETQYF. The DNA of the CDR3 is TGCGCCAGCAGCTCCCTATGGTCGGCGGGAGGACTTCAAGAGACCCAGTACTTC. The full variable domain, completed using reference TRBV5-1 and TRBJ2-5, is KAGVTQTPRYLIKTRGQQVTLSCSPISGHRSVSWYQQTPGQGLQFLFEYFSETQRNKGNFPGRFSGRQFSNSRSEMNVSTLELGDSALYLCASSSLWSAGGLQETQYFGPGTRLLVL.

This clonotype was counted a few times. The CDR3 here is CASSEGRIRVYNEQFF. CDR3 DNA sequence: TGTGCCAGCAGTGAAGGCCGGATAAGAGTCTACAATGAGCAGTTCTTC. The chain employs TRBV2 and TRBJ2-1, with unresolved D. The V gene's germline CDR1 is SNHLY and CDR2 FYNNEI. This CDR3 comprises 16 residues. The V end lost 1 base, the J end lost 3 bases, and 13 bases lay between the germline ends. Combining the CDR3 with reference TRBV2 and TRBJ2-1 gives the whole variable domain EPEVTQTPSHQVTQMGQEVILRCVPISNHLYFYWYRQILGQKVEFLVSFYNNEISEKSEIFDDQFSVERPDGSNFTLKIRSTKLEDSAMYFCASSEGRIRVYNEQFFGPGTRLTVL.

At least ten counts were recorded for this clonotype. The chain links TRBV5-1 to TRBJ2-7, with 10 bases lining up with TRBD1. Germline V gene data show CDR1 as SGHRS and CDR2 as YFSETQ. The V segment lost 3 bases and the J segment 5 bases; nucleotides outside the gene matches: 5. The CDR3 length is 14 residues. The CDR3 nucleotides read TGCGCCAGCAGCTCGACAGGGGGCGAAGACGAGCAGTACTTC. It translates to CASSSTGGEDEQYF.

This clonotype has ten or more counts. The chain links TRBV29-1 to TRBJ1-1; tentatively, D is TRBD1 (6 bases). The CDR3 has 13 amino acids. Germline CDR1 and CDR2: SQVTM and ANQGSEA. The ends were cut back, 1 base at V and 0 bases at J, with 6 bases in the middle. CDR3 coding DNA: TGCAGCGTTGAAGGACAGGTGAACACTGAAGCTTTCTTT. This codes for CSVEGQVNTEAFF.

This chain joins TRBV12-3 or TRBV12-4 and TRBJ1-1; D remains ambiguous. The CDR3 has 15 residues. With 4 bases removed from V and 3 bases from J, the gap between germline ends came to 15 bases. CDR3 amino acids: CASSWEGRIDTEAFF. The CDR3 DNA reads as TGTGCCAGCAGTTGGGAAGGGCGGATTGACACTGAAGCTTTCTTT.

The chain employs TRBV9 and TRBJ2-1, with 7 bases matching TRBD1. CDR1 and CDR2 (germline): SGDLS, YYNGEE. The CDR3 loop spans 16 amino acids. V lost 2 bases and J lost 6; bases outside the gene matches: 11. The CDR3 bases are TGTGCCAGCAGCGTCGGGACAGATAGCTCTTGCAATGAGCAGTTCTTC. Its translation: CASSVGTDSSCNEQFF.

Details on this clonotype: A much larger clone is a single base away; this may be a read error. This chain links TRBV27 with TRBJ2-4, with 9 bases that match TRBD1. CDR1 and CDR2 from the germline V gene are MNHEY and SMNVEV (reference sequence). The CDR3 is 16 amino acids. The CDR3 here is CAGRGRDRAYENIQYF. The CDR3 DNA reads TGTGCCGGCAGAGGTCGGGACAGGGCGTACGAAAACATTCAGTACTTC.

J is TRBJ2-1 and V is TRBV5-5; D not certain. The V gene's germline CDR1 is SGHKS and CDR2 YYEKEE (reference sequence). Trimming took 0 bases from V and 12 from J, leaving 7 bases between them. This CDR3 is 11 amino acids long. The DNA of the CDR3 is TGTGCCAGCAGCTTGGAAGGGCGGCAGTTCTTC. It yields the protein CASSLEGRQFF.

In its sample, this clonotype was seen many times. The V gene is TRBV6-5, the J gene TRBJ2-1; the match to TRBD1 covers 7 bases. Germline V gene data show CDR1 as MNHEY and CDR2 as SVGAGI. The V gene end was trimmed by 4 bases and the J gene end by 0 bases; junction bases not matched to a gene: 3. The CDR3 spans 15 residues. Here the CDR3 reads CASSSTGRSYNEQFF. Written as DNA, the CDR3 is TGTGCCAGCAGTTCGACAGGGCGCTCCTACAATGAGCAGTTCTTC.

The CDR3 DNA sequence: TGTGCTAGTGCCACTGGGGGTACTGGAAACACCATATATTTT. This encodes CASATGGTGNTIYF. The chain links TRBV12-5 to TRBJ1-3, with a possible D match to TRBD1 (5 bases). Germline CDR1 reads LGHNT; CDR2 reads FRNRAP. The CDR3 has 14 residues. Deletions cut 7 bases from V and 2 bases from J, with 12 bases between.

The table lists this clonotype with many counts. The chain is built from TRBV7-3 and TRBJ2-5; no firm D call. Germline V gives CDR1 SGHTA, CDR2 FQGTGA. Trimming removed 5 bases from V and 2 bases from J, with 12 bases in between. This CDR3 has 14 residues. DNA of the CDR3: TGTGCCAGCAGCCCCAGAGGAGAACAAGAGACCCAGTACTTC. This codes for CASSPRGEQETQYF.

The chain employs TRBV20-1 and TRBJ2-2; 7 bases are shared with TRBD2. V trimming: 1 base; J trimming: 4 bases; junction bases outside the gene matches: 6. This CDR3 region has 15 residues. CDR1 is DFQATT, CDR2 SNEGSKA, per germline (reference sequence). The CDR3 sequence is CSARVAGVVTGELFF. Written as DNA, the CDR3 is TGCAGTGCTAGAGTGGCGGGAGTGGTCACCGGGGAGCTGTTTTTT.

The J gene is TRBJ2-1, the V gene TRBV5-5, with TRBD2 matching over 7 bases. V lost 4 bases and J lost 2; bases outside the gene matches: 9. Germline V gene lookup returns CDR1 SGHKS and CDR2 YYEKEE (reference sequence). This CDR3 is built from 16 residues. This CDR3 is CASSPGLVGTYNEQFF. Here the CDR3 DNA reads TGTGCCAGCAGCCCCGGACTAGTCGGGACCTACAATGAGCAGTTCTTC.

This clonotype was recorded many times. V usage is TRBV6-1 and J usage is TRBJ2-1, with 9 bases aligning to TRBD2. This CDR3 region has 16 residues. CDR1 and CDR2 (germline): MNHNS, SASEGT. The V gene end was trimmed by 4 bases and the J gene end by 2 bases; junction bases not matched to a gene: 6. This chain's CDR3 is CASSGGLAPPYNEQFF. CDR3 DNA sequence: TGTGCCAGCAGTGGGGGACTAGCTCCGCCCTACAATGAGCAGTTCTTC.

The V call is TRBV28, the J call TRBJ2-1; maybe TRBD1 (6 bases). Trimming removed 2 bases from V and 8 bases from J, with 13 bases in between. The germline CDR1 and CDR2 sequences are MDHEN and SYDVKM. The CDR3 extends over 14 amino acids. In nucleotides, the CDR3 is TGTGCCAGCAGTTTAAGGAACAGGGTCGATGAGCAGTTCTTC. Its protein is CASSLRNRVDEQFF.

The CDR3 nucleotides are TGTGCCAGCAGACCCCGGGGGGCCGATGAAAAACTGTTTTTT. Its protein product is CASRPRGADEKLFF. The V gene is TRBV12-3 or TRBV12-4, the J gene TRBJ1-4; perhaps TRBD1 as D (6 bases). CDR3 length: 14 residues. V was clipped by 6 bases and J by 6 bases, with 14 bases between them.

The chain employs TRBV20-1 and TRBJ2-1, with TRBD2 matching 9 bases. The J call may not be correct, given that the DNA end is closer to TRBJ2-7. Per germline, CDR1 DFQATT and CDR2 SNEGSKA (reference sequence). CDR3 length: 15 residues. CDR3 sequence reads: CSATHSGSSYNEQYF. DNA of the CDR3: TGCAGTGCTACACATAGCGGGAGCTCCTACAATGAGCAGTACTTC.

This clonotype appeared a few times. This chain connects TRBV5-1 to TRBJ2-1, with TRBD2 matching 7 bases. This CDR3 has 14 residues. Germline V lookup: CDR1 SGHRS, CDR2 YFSETQ. Trimming took 4 bases from V and 3 from J; bases not matched to a gene: 4. This CDR3 is CASSPGLDYNEQFF. The CDR3 DNA reads TGCGCCAGCAGCCCAGGACTAGACTACAATGAGCAGTTCTTC.